The sequence of this TCR beta chain was determined in a study of sequential checkpoint blockade in melanoma. Overall study context: Randomization was 1:1 between first-line nivolumab→ipilimumab and ipilimumab→nivolumab.

This CDR3 has 15 residues. Between the trimmed V and J ends, which lost 4 bases and 3 bases, there was a span of 12 bases. In germline, CDR1 is SGHVS, CDR2 FQNEAQ. Repertoires were generated with immunoSEQ multiplex PCR, while TCRdb's copy carries only in-frame clones and drops some. Counted here are approximately 12,000 clones, about 56% occurring once; the ten biggest clones make up 23%. This clone is medium-sized (0.01 to 0.1%) by share. This sample's treatment: randomized to nivolumab then ipilimumab (arm A) or the reverse (arm B). No patient had prior DNA-damaging chemotherapy. The genes are TRBV7-8 and TRBJ1-4; perhaps TRBD1 as D (5 bases). This sample comprised CD8+ T cells sorted from blood (inferred from file names), obtained from a patient given nivolumab and ipilimumab in sequence. This receptor was identified in a human donor with melanoma. The CDR3 sequence: CASSSGGAANEKLFF. DNA of the CDR3: TGTGCCAGCAGCTCCGGAGGGGCAGCTAATGAAAAACTGTTTTTT.